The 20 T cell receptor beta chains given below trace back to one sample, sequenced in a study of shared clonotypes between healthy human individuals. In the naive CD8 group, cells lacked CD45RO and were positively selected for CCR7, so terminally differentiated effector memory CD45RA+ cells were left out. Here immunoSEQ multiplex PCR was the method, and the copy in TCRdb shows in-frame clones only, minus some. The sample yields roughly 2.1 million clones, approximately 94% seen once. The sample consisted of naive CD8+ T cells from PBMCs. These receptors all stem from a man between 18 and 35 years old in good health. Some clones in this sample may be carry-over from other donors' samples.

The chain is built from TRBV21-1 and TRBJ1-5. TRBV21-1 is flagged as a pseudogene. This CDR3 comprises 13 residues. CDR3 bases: TGTGCCAGGCACGGGGCCCTCAATCAGCCCCAGCATTTT. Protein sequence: CARHGALNQPQHF.

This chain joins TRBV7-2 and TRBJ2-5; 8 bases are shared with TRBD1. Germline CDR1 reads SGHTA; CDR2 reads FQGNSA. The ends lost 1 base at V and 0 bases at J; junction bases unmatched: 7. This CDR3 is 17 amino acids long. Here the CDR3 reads CASSLGTGHNYQETQYF. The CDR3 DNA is TGTGCCAGCAGCTTAGGGACAGGGCATAATTACCAAGAGACCCAGTACTTC.

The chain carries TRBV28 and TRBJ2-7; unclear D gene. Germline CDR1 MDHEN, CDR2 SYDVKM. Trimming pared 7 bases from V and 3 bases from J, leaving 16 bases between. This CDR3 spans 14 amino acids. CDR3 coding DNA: TGTGCCAGCACTCGAGGTGGCGTTTTCTACGAGCAGTACTTC. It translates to CASTRGGVFYEQYF.

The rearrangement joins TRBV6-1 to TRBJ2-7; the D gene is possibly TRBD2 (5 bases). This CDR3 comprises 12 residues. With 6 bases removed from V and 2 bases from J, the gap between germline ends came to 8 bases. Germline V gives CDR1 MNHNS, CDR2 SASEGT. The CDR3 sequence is CASRPEAYEQYF. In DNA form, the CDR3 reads TGTGCCAGCAGACCGGAGGCCTACGAGCAGTACTTC.

Written as DNA, the CDR3 is TGTGCCAGCAGCTTATGGGGTACGAGGAGCGCCGACAATGAGCAGTTCTTC. Translating gives CASSLWGTRSADNEQFF. This chain joins TRBV7-7 and TRBJ2-1; D ambiguous. This CDR3 has 17 amino acids. The V gene's germline CDR1 is SSHAT and CDR2 FNYEAQ (reference sequence). V lost 2 bases and J lost 5, with 19 bases in between. The whole variable domain, filled in from reference TRBV7-7 and TRBJ2-1, reads GAGVSQSPRYKVTKRGQDVTLRCDPISSHATLYWYQQALGQGPEFLTYFNYEAQPDKSGLPSDRFSAERPEGSISTLTIQRTEQRDSAMYRCASSLWGTRSADNEQFFGPGTRLTVL.

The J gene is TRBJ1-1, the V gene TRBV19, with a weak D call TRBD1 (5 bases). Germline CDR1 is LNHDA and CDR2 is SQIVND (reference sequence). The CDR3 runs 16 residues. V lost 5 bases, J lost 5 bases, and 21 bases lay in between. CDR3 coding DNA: TGTGCCAGTAGTCCCGGGCGGTCGGGGCTAGAGACTGAAGCTTTCTTT. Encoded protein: CASSPGRSGLETEAFF.

The CDR3 here is CASSLLKGGTEAFF. DNA for the CDR3: TGTGCCAGCAGCTTGCTGAAGGGGGGCACTGAAGCTTTCTTT. V usage is TRBV5-4 and J usage is TRBJ1-1; TRBD1 is a possible D gene (6 bases). The CDR3 covers 14 residues. With 1 base removed from V and 4 bases from J, the gap between germline ends came to 11 bases. Germline V gene data show CDR1 as SGHNT and CDR2 as YYREEE (reference sequence).

The CDR3 coding sequence is TGTGCCAGCAGCCGGGGGGCTACTCCCTCTTACGAGCAGTACTTC. Amino acid sequence: CASSRGATPSYEQYF. The chain has TRBV9 and TRBJ2-7; TRBD2 is a possible D gene (7 bases). Germline V gene sequence: CDR1 SGDLS, CDR2 YYNGEE. V lost 4 bases, J lost 4 bases, and 18 bases lay in between. The CDR3 contains 15 residues.

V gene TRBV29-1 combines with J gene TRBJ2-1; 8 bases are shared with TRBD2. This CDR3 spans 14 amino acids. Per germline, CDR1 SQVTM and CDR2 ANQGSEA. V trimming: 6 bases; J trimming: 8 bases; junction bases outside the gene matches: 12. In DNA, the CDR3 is TGCAGCGTGCTGATCAGCGGGAGCGGTTATGAGCAGTTCTTC. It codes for CSVLISGSGYEQFF.

The CDR3 DNA reads as TGTGCCAGCAGCACGCTAGCGGAGCCCACCAACGATGAGCAGTTCTTC. Its protein product is CASSTLAEPTNDEQFF. This chain joins TRBV28 and TRBJ2-1; 7 bases are a match to TRBD2. The CDR3 is 16 amino acids. V lost 6 bases, J lost 8 bases, and 16 bases stayed unmatched. Germline V lookup: CDR1 MDHEN, CDR2 SYDVKM. The whole variable domain, remainder taken from reference TRBV28 and TRBJ2-1, is DVKVTQSSRYLVKRTGEKVFLECVQDMDHENMFWYRQDPGLGLRLIYFSYDVKMKEKGDIPEGYSVSREKKERFSLILESASTNQTSMYLCASSTLAEPTNDEQFFGPGTRLTVL.

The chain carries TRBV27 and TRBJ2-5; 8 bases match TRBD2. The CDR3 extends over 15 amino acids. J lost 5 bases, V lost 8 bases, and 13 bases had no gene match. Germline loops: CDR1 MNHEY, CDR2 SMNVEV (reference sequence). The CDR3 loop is CASGEGAGGSETQYF. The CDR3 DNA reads TGTGCCAGCGGGGAAGGCGCGGGAGGCTCCGAGACCCAGTACTTC.

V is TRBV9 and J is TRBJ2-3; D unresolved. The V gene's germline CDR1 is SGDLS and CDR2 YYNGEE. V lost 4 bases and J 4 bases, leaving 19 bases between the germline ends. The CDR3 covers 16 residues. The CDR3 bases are TGTGCCAGCAGCCTGAGACGGGCTATCGGTCCAGATACGCAGTATTTT. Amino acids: CASSLRRAIGPDTQYF.

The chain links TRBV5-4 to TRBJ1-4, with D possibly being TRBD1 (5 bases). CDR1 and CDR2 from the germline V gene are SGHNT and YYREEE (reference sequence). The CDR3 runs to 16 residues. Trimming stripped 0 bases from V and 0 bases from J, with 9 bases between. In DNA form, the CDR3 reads TGTGCCAGCAGCTTGGCCGGGGGGGCAACTAATGAAAAACTGTTTTTT. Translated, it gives CASSLAGGATNEKLFF.

The CDR3 region has the DNA TGTGCCAGCAGTTTAAGGTGGCAGGGGGAACAAGAGACCCAGTACTTC. Protein sequence: CASSLRWQGEQETQYF. This chain links TRBV27 with TRBJ2-5; 7 nucleotides line up with TRBD1. This CDR3 is built from 16 residues. CDR1 and CDR2 (germline): MNHEY, SMNVEV (reference sequence). Unmatched junction bases numbered 8, after V lost 2 bases and J lost 2 bases.

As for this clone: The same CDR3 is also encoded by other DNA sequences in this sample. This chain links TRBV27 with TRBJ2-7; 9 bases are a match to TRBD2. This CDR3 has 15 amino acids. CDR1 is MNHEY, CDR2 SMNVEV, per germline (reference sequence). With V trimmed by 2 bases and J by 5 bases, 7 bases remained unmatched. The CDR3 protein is CASSLGLAGVHEQYF. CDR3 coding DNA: TGTGCCAGCAGTTTAGGGTTAGCGGGAGTCCACGAGCAGTACTTC.

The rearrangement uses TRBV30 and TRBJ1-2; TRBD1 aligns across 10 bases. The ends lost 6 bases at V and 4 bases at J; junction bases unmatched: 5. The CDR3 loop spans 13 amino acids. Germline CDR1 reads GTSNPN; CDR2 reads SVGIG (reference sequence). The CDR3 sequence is CACRDRGGYGYTF. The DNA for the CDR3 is TGTGCCTGCCGGGACAGGGGAGGCTATGGCTACACCTTC.

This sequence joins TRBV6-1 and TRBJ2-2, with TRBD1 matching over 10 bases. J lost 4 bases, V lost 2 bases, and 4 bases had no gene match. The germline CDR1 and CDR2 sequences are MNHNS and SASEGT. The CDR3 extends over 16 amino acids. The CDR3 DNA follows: TGTGCCAGCAGTGAACGGGACAGGGGCATCACCGGGGAGCTGTTTTTT. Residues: CASSERDRGITGELFF.

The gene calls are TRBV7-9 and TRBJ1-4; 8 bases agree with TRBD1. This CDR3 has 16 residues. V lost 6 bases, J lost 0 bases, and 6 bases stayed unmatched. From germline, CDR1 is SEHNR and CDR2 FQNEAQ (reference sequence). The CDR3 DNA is TGTGCCAGCAGAAAAGACAGGGGTACAACTAATGAAAAACTGTTTTTT. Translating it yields CASRKDRGTTNEKLFF.

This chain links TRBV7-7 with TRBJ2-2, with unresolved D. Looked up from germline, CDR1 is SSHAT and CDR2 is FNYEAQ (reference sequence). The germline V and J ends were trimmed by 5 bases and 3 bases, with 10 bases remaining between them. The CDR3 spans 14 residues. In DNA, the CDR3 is TGTGCCAGCAGCCCGGAAGTGGACACCGGGGAGCTGTTTTTT. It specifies CASSPEVDTGELFF. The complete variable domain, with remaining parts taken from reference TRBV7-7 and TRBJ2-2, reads GAGVSQSPRYKVTKRGQDVTLRCDPISSHATLYWYQQALGQGPEFLTYFNYEAQPDKSGLPSDRFSAERPEGSISTLTIQRTEQRDSAMYRCASSPEVDTGELFFGEGSRLTVL.

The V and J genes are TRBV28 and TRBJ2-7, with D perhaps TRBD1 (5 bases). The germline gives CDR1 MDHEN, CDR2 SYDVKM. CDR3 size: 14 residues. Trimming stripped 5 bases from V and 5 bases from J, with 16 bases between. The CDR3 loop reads CASSPPYRTDEQYF. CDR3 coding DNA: TGTGCCAGCAGTCCTCCCTACAGGACCGACGAGCAGTACTTC.